One and the same sample provided the 32 T cell receptor beta chains below, sequenced in a study of CD8+ T cells in alopecia areata. RNA extraction was followed by reverse transcription into cDNA, which acted as the sequencing template. TCRdb's copy holds only in-frame clones and misses some; the assay was immunoSEQ multiplex PCR. The sample yields 95,000 to 120,000 clones, 45% to 60% seen once. Sequenced input: NKG2D-low CD8+ T cells sorted from blood. Receptor source: a human donor with alopecia areata.

In its sample, this clone was seen once. This chain uses TRBV9 with TRBJ2-4; 7 positions agree with TRBD2. Germline values: CDR1 SGDLS, CDR2 YYNGEE. J was trimmed by 1 base and V by 0 bases; bases with no gene match: 4. The CDR3 covers 16 residues. This chain's CDR3 is CASSVDGGVAKNIQYF. The CDR3 DNA reads as TGTGCCAGCAGCGTAGATGGGGGGGTTGCCAAAAACATTCAGTACTTC.

The sample holds one count of this clone. J is TRBJ2-3 and V is TRBV13; D is ambiguous. The CDR3 contains 13 residues. CDR1 is PRHDT, CDR2 FYEKMQ, per germline (reference sequence). V lost 5 bases, J lost 2 bases, and 8 bases lay in between. CDR3 sequence reads: CASSLSPTDTQYF. The CDR3 region has the DNA TGTGCCAGCAGCCTAAGCCCCACAGATACGCAGTATTTT.

This clone has more than one count but fewer than ten. The chain couples TRBV28 to TRBJ2-7; 9 bases agree with TRBD1. CDR1 and CDR2 (germline): MDHEN, SYDVKM. The CDR3 covers 17 residues. The junction had 12 bases not matched to a gene; V was cut back by 6 bases and J by 0 bases. CDR3 sequence reads: CASSPRGQGGSSYEQYF. Written as DNA, the CDR3 is TGTGCCAGCAGCCCAAGGGGACAGGGTGGGAGCTCCTACGAGCAGTACTTC.

J is TRBJ2-1 and V is TRBV2; D is possibly TRBD2 (6 bases). The CDR3 runs to 16 residues. The V gene's germline CDR1 is SNHLY and CDR2 FYNNEI. V dropped 8 bases and J dropped 7 bases, with 24 bases sitting between them. CDR3 in DNA: TGTGCCAGCGGGACTTCTAGCGTGCTTAGGAAAAATGAGCAGTTCTTC. Encoded protein: CASGTSSVLRKNEQFF.

The chain carries TRBV7-9 and TRBJ2-1, with TRBD2 matching 10 bases. The CDR3 runs 16 residues. CDR1 and CDR2 (germline): SEHNR, FQNEAQ (reference sequence). V lost 5 bases to trimming and J lost 3 bases; unmatched junction nucleotides: 7. The chain's CDR3 is CASSKTGTSDYNEQFF. Written as DNA, the CDR3 is TGTGCCAGCAGCAAGACCGGGACTAGCGACTACAATGAGCAGTTCTTC.

The CDR3 nucleotides are TGTGCCAGCAGCTTGGGCACGGTCGGCACAGATACGCAGTATTTT. Translating gives CASSLGTVGTDTQYF. The chain combines TRBV5-6 with TRBJ2-3, with D unresolved. Germline-derived CDR1 and CDR2 are SGHDT and YYEEEE. CDR3 size: 15 residues. The V gene lost 0 bases and the J gene lost 1 base, with 9 bases spanning the gap.

This clone was counted a few times. The chain joins TRBV7-3 to TRBJ2-1; perhaps TRBD2 as D (5 bases). The V gene's germline CDR1 is SGHTA and CDR2 FQGTGA. The CDR3 is 13 residues long. The V end was cut by 2 bases, the J end by 9 bases, with 11 bases between. CDR3 sequence (DNA): TGTGCCAGCAGCTTACAGCTTGGAGGTGAGCAGTTCTTC. It yields the protein CASSLQLGGEQFF. Full variable domain (rest looked up from reference TRBV7-3 and TRBJ2-1): GAGVSQTPSNKVTEKGKYVELRCDPISGHTALYWYRQSLGQGPEFLIYFQGTGAADDSGLPNDRFFAVRPEGSVSTLKIQRTERGDSAVYLCASSLQLGGEQFFGPGTRLTVL.

This clone occurred a few times. The chain's CDR3 is CASSARLAGGSYNEQFF. DNA for the CDR3: TGTGCCAGCAGCGCCCGACTAGCGGGAGGGTCCTACAATGAGCAGTTCTTC. The V and J genes are TRBV7-2 and TRBJ2-1; 14 bases are a match to TRBD2. Per germline, CDR1 SGHTA and CDR2 FQGNSA. CDR3 length: 17 residues. The junction had 4 bases not matched to a gene; V was cut back by 5 bases and J by 1 base.

In this sample, this clone turned up a few times. V is TRBV7-9 and J is TRBJ2-2; 7 bases agree with TRBD1. The CDR3 length is 17 residues. V shed 1 base, J shed 0 bases, and the junction held 5 bases outside the gene matches. Germline CDR1 reads SEHNR; CDR2 reads FQNEAQ (reference sequence). The CDR3 region has the DNA TGTGCCAGCAGCTTAGTCCAGGGACAGCCGAACACCGGGGAGCTGTTTTTT. Protein: CASSLVQGQPNTGELFF.

This chain uses TRBV6-5 with TRBJ2-5, with a tentative D call TRBD2 (5 bases). The CDR3 sequence is 14 residues long. Trimming cost V 6 bases and J 5 bases, with 16 bases left between them. In germline, CDR1 is MNHEY, CDR2 SVGAGI. This CDR3 is CASSPPSGGETQYF. CDR3 sequence (DNA): TGTGCCAGCAGCCCCCCCAGTGGCGGGGAGACCCAGTACTTC.

This clone has only a few counts. This chain uses TRBV5-1 with TRBJ2-7; 11 bases agree with TRBD2. After removal of 1 base from V and 5 bases from J, the junction contained 5 bases not matched to a gene. Germline-derived CDR1 and CDR2 are SGHRS and YFSETQ. This CDR3 spans 15 amino acids. Here the CDR3 DNA reads TGCGCCAGCAGCTTGTCCACTAGCGGGGGCGACGAGCAGTACTTC. It codes for CASSLSTSGGDEQYF. The whole variable domain, remainder taken from reference TRBV5-1 and TRBJ2-7, is KAGVTQTPRYLIKTRGQQVTLSCSPISGHRSVSWYQQTPGQGLQFLFEYFSETQRNKGNFPGRFSGRQFSNSRSEMNVSTLELGDSALYLCASSLSTSGGDEQYFGPGTRLTVT.

CDR3 sequence (DNA): TGTGCCAGCAGTGACGACAGCCTGATGAACACTGAAGCTTTCTTT. The encoded protein is CASSDDSLMNTEAFF. The chain joins TRBV6-1 to TRBJ1-1, with a weak D call TRBD1 (5 bases). Germline V CDR1 and CDR2: MNHNS, SASEGT. Deletions cut 3 bases from V and 0 bases from J, with 11 bases between. This CDR3 is built from 15 residues.

This clone was counted a few times. The gene calls are TRBV7-9 and TRBJ1-2, with 8 bases matching TRBD1. J lost 0 bases, V lost 5 bases, and 5 bases had no gene match. CDR1 and CDR2 from the germline V gene are SEHNR and FQNEAQ (reference sequence). This CDR3 has 15 residues. The CDR3 protein is CASSRTGITNYGYTF. The DNA of the CDR3 is TGTGCCAGCAGCAGGACAGGGATTACTAACTATGGCTACACCTTC.

This clone has more than one count but fewer than ten. The V gene is TRBV7-9, the J gene TRBJ2-1; D perhaps matches TRBD1 (6 bases). Per germline, CDR1 SEHNR and CDR2 FQNEAQ (reference sequence). Trimming took 5 bases from V and 11 from J, leaving 22 bases between them. The CDR3 consists of 15 residues. CDR3 in DNA: TGTGCCAGCAGCCCAGAAGGGGACACGGACAAAAAGCAGTTCTTC. Translated: CASSPEGDTDKKQFF.

The chain recombines TRBV2 with TRBJ2-1; D is possibly TRBD2 (5 bases). From germline, CDR1 is SNHLY and CDR2 FYNNEI. The CDR3 runs 15 residues. The ends were cut back, 5 bases at V and 9 bases at J, with 20 bases in the middle. The CDR3 region is CASSRSPTTAGEQFF. The CDR3 coding sequence is TGTGCCAGCAGTCGTAGCCCGACCACGGCGGGTGAGCAGTTCTTC.

This clone was counted only a few times. CDR3 sequence reads: CASSQAGREETQYF. DNA for the CDR3: TGCGCCAGCAGCCAAGCGGGGAGGGAGGAGACCCAGTACTTC. This rearrangement joins TRBV4-1 to TRBJ2-5; 7 nucleotides line up with TRBD2. The CDR3 length is 14 residues. Germline V gene sequence: CDR1 MGHRA, CDR2 YSYEKL. J lost 5 bases, V lost 1 base, and 4 bases had no gene match.

There are a few counts of this clone. The chain is built from TRBV6-5 and TRBJ2-1; no clear D. The V gene lost 5 bases and the J gene lost 7 bases, with 15 bases spanning the gap. There are 14 residues in the CDR3. In germline, CDR1 is MNHEY, CDR2 SVGAGI. The CDR3 protein is CASSPFVEWNEQFF. The CDR3 region has the DNA TGTGCCAGCAGTCCCTTCGTGGAGTGGAATGAGCAGTTCTTC.

CDR3 loop: CASSNAWTPENIQYF. CDR3 sequence (DNA): TGCGCCAGCAGCAATGCCTGGACCCCCGAAAACATTCAGTACTTC. This chain links TRBV4-1 with TRBJ2-4; D is unclear. CDR3 size: 15 residues. Deletions cut 5 bases from V and 5 bases from J, with 16 bases between. Germline CDR1 is MGHRA and CDR2 is YSYEKL.

The V and J genes are TRBV5-1 and TRBJ2-2; either TRBD1 or TRBD2 may supply D (5 bases each). Trimming removed 4 bases from V and 1 base from J, with 11 bases in between. The CDR3 consists of 15 residues. The germline V gene encodes CDR1 SGHRS and CDR2 YFSETQ. In DNA form, the CDR3 reads TGCGCCAGCAGCCCGGGACCCAGGAACACCGGGGAGCTGTTTTTT. Its protein is CASSPGPRNTGELFF. The full variable domain, its missing parts supplied by reference TRBV5-1 and TRBJ2-2, is KAGVTQTPRYLIKTRGQQVTLSCSPISGHRSVSWYQQTPGQGLQFLFEYFSETQRNKGNFPGRFSGRQFSNSRSEMNVSTLELGDSALYLCASSPGPRNTGELFFGEGSRLTVL.

Comment on this clone: One end of the junction varies from germline; a read error may be responsible. The rearrangement joins TRBV2 to TRBJ1-2; no clear D gene. Germline CDR1 and CDR2: SNHLY and FYNNEI. CDR3 length equals 15 residues. CDR3: CATDATLEANYDYTF. The CDR3, as DNA: TGTGCCACCGATGCCACACTTGAAGCTAACTATGACTACACCTTC.

The chain employs TRBV13 and TRBJ2-7; no clear D gene. V lost 0 bases, J lost 6 bases, and 6 bases lay in between. CDR3 length: 12 amino acids. Germline CDR1 PRHDT, CDR2 FYEKMQ (reference sequence). In DNA form, the CDR3 reads TGTGCCAGCAGCTTAGGAGGGCCCGAGCAGTACTTC. It specifies CASSLGGPEQYF.

The genes are TRBV28 and TRBJ2-5; perhaps TRBD2 as D (6 bases). Trimming stripped 7 bases from V and 1 base from J, with 13 bases between. The CDR3 is 14 amino acids. Germline V gene lookup returns CDR1 MDHEN and CDR2 SYDVKM. CDR3 nucleotide sequence: TGTGCCAGCAAAGGAGGGGCAGCCCAAGAGACCCAGTACTTC. Translated, it gives CASKGGAAQETQYF.

The chain couples TRBV4-1 to TRBJ1-2; D ambiguous. Germline V gene lookup returns CDR1 MGHRA and CDR2 YSYEKL. The ends were cut back, 5 bases at V and 6 bases at J, with 19 bases in the middle. This CDR3 is 15 amino acids long. This chain's CDR3 is CASSVQGITSHGYTF. As DNA, the CDR3 is TGCGCCAGCAGCGTCCAAGGTATTACTTCTCATGGCTACACCTTC.

Only a few counts were recorded for this clone. The chain combines TRBV13 with TRBJ2-5; D gene unclear. The CDR3 runs to 13 residues. The germline V gene has CDR1 PRHDT and CDR2 FYEKMQ (reference sequence). V gave up 0 bases and J gave up 3 bases, with 5 bases separating them. The CDR3 DNA reads TGTGCCAGCAGCTTAGGTATAGAAGAGACCCAGTACTTC. Protein: CASSLGIEETQYF.

This clone appeared a few times. This chain uses TRBV27 with TRBJ2-2, with D perhaps matching TRBD1 or TRBD2 (6 bases each). The germline V gene encodes CDR1 MNHEY and CDR2 SMNVEV (reference sequence). The CDR3 extends over 17 amino acids. V was clipped by 5 bases and J by 0 bases, with 16 bases between them. CDR3: CASSPRGPGSNTGELFF. CDR3 sequence (DNA): TGTGCCAGCAGTCCTCGGGGGCCGGGATCGAACACCGGGGAGCTGTTTTTT.

This chain joins TRBV7-9 and TRBJ2-1; possible D gene TRBD2, 6 bases. The CDR3 consists of 15 residues. Germline V gene sequence: CDR1 SEHNR, CDR2 FQNEAQ (reference sequence). Trimming removed 2 bases at V and 7 bases at J, with 15 bases between. The DNA for the CDR3 is TGTGCCAGCAGCTTACCCCAGGGCGGGAAGAATGAGCAGTTCTTC. Its translation: CASSLPQGGKNEQFF.

This clone turned up a few times. The chain has TRBV6-5 and TRBJ2-1, with TRBD2 as a possible D gene (5 bases). CDR3 length equals 14 residues. Germline loops: CDR1 MNHEY, CDR2 SVGAGI. Trimming shortened V by 4 bases and J by 4 bases, and 11 bases separated the two germline ends. In nucleotides, the CDR3 is TGTGCCAGCAGTTTGCAGGAGCGGTACAATGAGCAGTTCTTC. Translated: CASSLQERYNEQFF.

This clone was recorded only once. This chain connects TRBV27 to TRBJ2-1; TRBD1 is a possible D gene (6 bases). V was trimmed by 6 bases and J by 5 bases, leaving 8 bases between them. CDR1 and CDR2 (germline): MNHEY, SMNVEV (reference sequence). The length of the CDR3 is 12 residues. The CDR3 nucleotides read TGTGCCAGCAGAACAGGGAACAATGAGCAGTTCTTC. Translating it yields CASRTGNNEQFF.

This clone was counted a single time. This rearrangement joins TRBV5-6 to TRBJ2-5; either TRBD1 or TRBD2 may supply D (5 bases each). The CDR3 extends over 13 amino acids. Trimming stripped 4 bases from V and 9 bases from J, with 16 bases between. CDR1 is SGHDT, CDR2 YYEEEE, per germline. The CDR3 DNA is TGTGCCAGCAGCGGACCGGGGCCCGGGGCCCAGTACTTC. It is translated as CASSGPGPGAQYF.

This sequence joins TRBV19 and TRBJ1-5, with D perhaps TRBD1 (5 bases). CDR3 length: 14 residues. Per the germline V gene, CDR1 is LNHDA and CDR2 is SQIVND (reference sequence). V lost 10 bases and J 0 bases, leaving 13 bases between the germline ends. CDR3 DNA: TGTGCCACCGGCTGGGGGAATAGCAATCAGCCCCAGCATTTT. The encoded protein is CATGWGNSNQPQHF.

This clone was counted only a few times. The chain employs TRBV6-6 and TRBJ2-7; weak D call: TRBD1 (5 bases). CDR1 and CDR2 (germline): MNHNY, SVGAGI (reference sequence). V lost 6 bases and J 9 bases, leaving 9 bases between the germline ends. CDR3 size: 10 residues. In nucleotides, the CDR3 is TGTGCCAGCAGGCCCAGGGTGCAGTACTTC. Translation: CASRPRVQYF.

This clone showed up just a few times. The CDR3: CAWKGNTEAFF. The CDR3 region has the DNA TGTGCCTGGAAGGGGAACACTGAAGCTTTCTTT. The chain joins TRBV30 to TRBJ1-1; D is unclear. The CDR3 is made up of 11 amino acids. Between the trimmed V and J ends, which lost 4 bases and 1 base, there was a span of 4 bases. Germline values: CDR1 GTSNPN, CDR2 SVGIG (reference sequence).